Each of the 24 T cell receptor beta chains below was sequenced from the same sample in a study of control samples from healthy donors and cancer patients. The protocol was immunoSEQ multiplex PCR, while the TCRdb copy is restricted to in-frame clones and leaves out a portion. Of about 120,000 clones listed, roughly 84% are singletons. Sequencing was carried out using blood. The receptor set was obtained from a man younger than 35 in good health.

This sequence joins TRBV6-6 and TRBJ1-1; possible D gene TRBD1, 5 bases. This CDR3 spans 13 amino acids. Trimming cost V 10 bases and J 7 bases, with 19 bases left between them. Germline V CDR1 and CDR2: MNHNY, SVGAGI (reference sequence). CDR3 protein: CATQAPGKYEAFF. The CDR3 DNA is TGTGCCACCCAAGCGCCAGGGAAATATGAAGCTTTCTTT.

The CDR3 coding sequence is TGTGCCAGCAGTGAACCCAGCTACTATGGCTACACCTTC. Amino acid sequence: CASSEPSYYGYTF. V usage is TRBV6-1 and J usage is TRBJ1-2; D unresolved. The CDR3 has 13 amino acids. Germline V gene lookup returns CDR1 MNHNS and CDR2 SASEGT. V lost 2 bases and J lost 3, with 7 bases in between.

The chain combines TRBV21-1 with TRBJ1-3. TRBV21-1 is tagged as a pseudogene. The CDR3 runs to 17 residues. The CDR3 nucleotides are TGTGCCAGCAGCAAAGCGCTATTTCGGCACTCTGGAAACACCATATATTTT. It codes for CASSKALFRHSGNTIYF.

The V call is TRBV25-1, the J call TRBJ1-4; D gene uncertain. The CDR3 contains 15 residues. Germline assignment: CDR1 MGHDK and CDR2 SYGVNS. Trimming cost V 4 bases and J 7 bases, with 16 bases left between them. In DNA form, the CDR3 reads TGTGCCAGCAGTGGCCTTACGGGCCTAGTTGAAAAACTGTTTTTT. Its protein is CASSGLTGLVEKLFF.

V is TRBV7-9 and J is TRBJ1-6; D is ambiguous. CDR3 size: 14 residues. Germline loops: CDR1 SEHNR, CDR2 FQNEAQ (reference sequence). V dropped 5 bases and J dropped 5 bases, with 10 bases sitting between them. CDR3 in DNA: TGTGCCAGCAGCCGGACGGACCATAATTCACCCCTCCACTTT. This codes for CASSRTDHNSPLHF.

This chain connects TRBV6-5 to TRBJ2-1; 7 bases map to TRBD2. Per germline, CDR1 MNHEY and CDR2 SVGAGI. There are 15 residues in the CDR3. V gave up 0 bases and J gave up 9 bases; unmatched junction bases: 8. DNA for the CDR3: TGTGCCAGCAGTTACTCGAGTGGGAGGGCAAGTGAGCAGTTCTTC. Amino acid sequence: CASSYSSGRASEQFF.

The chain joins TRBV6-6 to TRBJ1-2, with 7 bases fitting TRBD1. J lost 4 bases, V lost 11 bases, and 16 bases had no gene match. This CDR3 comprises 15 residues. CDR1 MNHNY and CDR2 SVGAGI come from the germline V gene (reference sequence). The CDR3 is CAYVEPTGTGYGYTF. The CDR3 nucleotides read TGTGCCTACGTCGAACCGACAGGGACCGGCTATGGCTACACCTTC.

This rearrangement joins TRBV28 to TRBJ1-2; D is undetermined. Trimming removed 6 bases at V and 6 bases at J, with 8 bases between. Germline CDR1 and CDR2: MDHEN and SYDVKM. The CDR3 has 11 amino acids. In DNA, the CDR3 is TGTGCCAGCAGGGTGAGGGATGGCTACACCTTC. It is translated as CASRVRDGYTF.

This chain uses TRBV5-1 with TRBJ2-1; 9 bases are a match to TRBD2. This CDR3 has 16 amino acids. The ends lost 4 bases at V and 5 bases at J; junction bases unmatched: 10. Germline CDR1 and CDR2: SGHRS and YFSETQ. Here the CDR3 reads CASSLLAGVSNNEQFF. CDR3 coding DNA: TGCGCCAGCAGCCTATTAGCGGGAGTTAGTAACAATGAGCAGTTCTTC.

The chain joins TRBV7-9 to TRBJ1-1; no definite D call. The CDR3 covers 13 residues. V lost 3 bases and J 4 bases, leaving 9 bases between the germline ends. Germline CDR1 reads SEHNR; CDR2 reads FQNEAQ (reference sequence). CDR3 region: CASSFEGSTEAFF. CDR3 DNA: TGTGCCAGCAGCTTCGAAGGGTCCACTGAAGCTTTCTTT. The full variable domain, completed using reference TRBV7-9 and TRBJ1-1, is DTGVSQNPRHKITKRGQNVTFRCDPISEHNRLYWYRQTLGQGPEFLTYFQNEAQLEKSRLLSDRFSAERPKGSFSTLEIQRTEQGDSAMYLCASSFEGSTEAFFGQGTRLTVV.

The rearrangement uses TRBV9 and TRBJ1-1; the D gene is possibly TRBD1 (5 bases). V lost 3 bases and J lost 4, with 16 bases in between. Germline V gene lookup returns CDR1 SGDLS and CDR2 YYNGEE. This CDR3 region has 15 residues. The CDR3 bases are TGTGCCAGCAGCGAGGGGACTGATGACCTCACTGAAGCTTTCTTT. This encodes CASSEGTDDLTEAFF.

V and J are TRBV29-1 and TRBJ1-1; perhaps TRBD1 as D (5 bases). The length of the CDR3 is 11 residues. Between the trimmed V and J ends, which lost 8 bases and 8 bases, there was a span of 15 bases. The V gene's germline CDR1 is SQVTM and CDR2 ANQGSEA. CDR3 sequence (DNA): TGCAGCCACCATGGGTCAGGGGAAGCTTTCTTT. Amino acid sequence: CSHHGSGEAFF.

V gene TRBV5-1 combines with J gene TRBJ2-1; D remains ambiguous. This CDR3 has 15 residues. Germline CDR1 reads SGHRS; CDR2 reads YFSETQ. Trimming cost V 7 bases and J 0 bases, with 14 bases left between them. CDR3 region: CASCEALSSYNEQFF. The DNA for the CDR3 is TGCGCCAGCTGTGAGGCGCTCAGCTCCTACAATGAGCAGTTCTTC.

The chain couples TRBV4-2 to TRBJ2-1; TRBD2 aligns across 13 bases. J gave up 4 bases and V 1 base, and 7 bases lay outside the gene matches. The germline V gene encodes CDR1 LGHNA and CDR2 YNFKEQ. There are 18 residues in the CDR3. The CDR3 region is CASSQALMTSGGYNEQFF. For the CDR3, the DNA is TGTGCCAGCAGCCAAGCTTTAATGACTAGCGGGGGGTACAATGAGCAGTTCTTC.

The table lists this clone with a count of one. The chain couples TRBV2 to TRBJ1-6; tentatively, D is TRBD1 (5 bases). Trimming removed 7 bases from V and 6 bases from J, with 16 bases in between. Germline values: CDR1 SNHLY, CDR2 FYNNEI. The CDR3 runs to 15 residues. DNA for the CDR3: TGTGCCAGCATAGTGCCCCGGGGGGGTAATTCACCCCTCCACTTT. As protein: CASIVPRGGNSPLHF.

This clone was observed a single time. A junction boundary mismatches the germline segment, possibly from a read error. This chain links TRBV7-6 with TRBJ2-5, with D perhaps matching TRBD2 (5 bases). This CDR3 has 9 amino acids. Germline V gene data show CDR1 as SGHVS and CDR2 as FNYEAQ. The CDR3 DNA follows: TGTGCCAGCAGCCCAGCTAGCAACTTC. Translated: CASSPASNF.

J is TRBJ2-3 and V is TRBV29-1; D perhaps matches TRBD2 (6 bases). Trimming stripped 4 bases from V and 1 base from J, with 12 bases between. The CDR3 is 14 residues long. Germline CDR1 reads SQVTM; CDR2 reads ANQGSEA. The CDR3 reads CSVGRGTGTDTQYF. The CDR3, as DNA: TGCAGCGTTGGACGGGGGACCGGCACAGATACGCAGTATTTT.

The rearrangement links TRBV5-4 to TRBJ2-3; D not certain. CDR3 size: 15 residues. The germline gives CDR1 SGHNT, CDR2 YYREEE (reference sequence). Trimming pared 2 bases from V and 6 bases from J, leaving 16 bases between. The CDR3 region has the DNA TGTGCCAGCAGCTTTAATTACTATAGTCGGGATACGCAGTATTTT. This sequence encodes CASSFNYYSRDTQYF.

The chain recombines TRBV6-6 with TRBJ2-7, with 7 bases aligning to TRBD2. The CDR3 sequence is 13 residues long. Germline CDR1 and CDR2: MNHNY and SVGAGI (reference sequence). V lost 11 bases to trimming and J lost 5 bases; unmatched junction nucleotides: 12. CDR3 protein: CACRGGREDEQYF. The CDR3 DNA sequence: TGTGCCTGCCGAGGAGGGAGGGAAGACGAGCAGTACTTC.

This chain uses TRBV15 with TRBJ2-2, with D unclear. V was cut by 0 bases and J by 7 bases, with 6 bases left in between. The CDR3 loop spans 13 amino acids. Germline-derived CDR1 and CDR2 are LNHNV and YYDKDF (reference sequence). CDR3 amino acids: CATSRDYNGELFF. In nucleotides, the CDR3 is TGTGCCACCAGCAGAGATTATAACGGGGAGCTGTTTTTT.

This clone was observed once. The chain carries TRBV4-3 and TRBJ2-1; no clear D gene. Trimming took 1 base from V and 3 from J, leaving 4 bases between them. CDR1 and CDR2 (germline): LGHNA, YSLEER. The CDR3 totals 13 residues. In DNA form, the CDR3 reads TGCGCCAGCAGCCAAGGAGGCTACAATGAGCAGTTCTTC. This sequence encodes CASSQGGYNEQFF.

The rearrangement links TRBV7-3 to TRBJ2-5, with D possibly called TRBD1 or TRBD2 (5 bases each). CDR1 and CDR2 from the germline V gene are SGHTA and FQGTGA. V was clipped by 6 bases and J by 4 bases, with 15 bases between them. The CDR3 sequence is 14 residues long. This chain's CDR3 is CASSHRGPPETQYF. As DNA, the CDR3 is TGTGCCAGCAGTCATAGGGGACCCCCAGAGACCCAGTACTTC.

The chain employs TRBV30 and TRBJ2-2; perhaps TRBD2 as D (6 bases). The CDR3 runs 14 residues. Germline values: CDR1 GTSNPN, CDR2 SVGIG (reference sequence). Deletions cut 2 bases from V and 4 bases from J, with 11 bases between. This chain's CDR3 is CAWSKRGGTGELFF. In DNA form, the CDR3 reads TGTGCCTGGAGTAAAAGGGGAGGCACCGGGGAGCTGTTTTTT.

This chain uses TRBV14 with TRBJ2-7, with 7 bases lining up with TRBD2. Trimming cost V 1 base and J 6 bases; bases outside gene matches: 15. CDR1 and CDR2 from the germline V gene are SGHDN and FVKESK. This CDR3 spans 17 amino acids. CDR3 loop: CASSQASGTIGSSEQYF. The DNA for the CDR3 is TGTGCCAGCAGCCAAGCCTCCGGGACTATAGGATCTTCCGAGCAGTACTTC.